The present T cell receptor (beta chain) was sequenced within a study of T-cell memory formation after mild COVID-19. Study information: Largely, the TCR clusters proved donor specific. Study-wide results and limits: CD4/CD8 balance characterized clones contracting day 15 to 85, and CD4+ skew characterized later expanders. Cross-reactive memory seemingly joined, as some responding clones were found in pre-infection memory.

This CDR3 region has 15 residues. The germline gives CDR1 SQVTM, CDR2 ANQGSEA. V lost 6 bases, J lost 3 bases, and 8 bases stayed unmatched. 5'RACE primed at constant segments yielded TCR alpha and TCR beta cDNA libraries bearing sample barcodes and UMIs. MiXCR, run by TCRdb on the 5' RACE reads, gives a single entry per CDR3 protein. The sample consists of hundreds of thousands of distinct CDR3 sequences, roughly 15% of them appearing once. As for this clonotype: Its target is not known.

The TCR comes from a man younger than 30 who had mild COVID-19 (a few samples of this study predate the infection). Cell type and time point are not known. V is TRBV29-1 and J is TRBJ2-3; 11 nucleotides agree with TRBD2. The sequencing sample was made of PBMCs or a T cell subset sorted from them (not recorded which). Written as DNA, the CDR3 is TGCAGCGTCGCACTAGCGGGGGACCCGACAGATACGCAGTATTTT. It specifies CSVALAGDPTDTQYF.